The clone carrying this T cell receptor (beta chain) was seen more than once but under ten times. Its antigen is unknown. Unique molecular identifier tags were affixed to discrete cDNA molecules. One entry per CDR3 protein results from TCRdb running MiXCR on the 5' RACE reads. The sample yields tens of thousands of distinct CDR3 sequences, around 10% seen once. The data were taken from a study of early T cells in non-severe SARS-CoV-2 infection. Study-wide results and caveats: Missing private and CD4 specificities, VDJdb matching favored anti-spike CD8 responses.

This CDR3 spans 14 amino acids. Germline V gives CDR1 SGHTA, CDR2 FQGTGA. The V end lost 2 bases, the J end lost 2 bases, and 8 bases lay between the germline ends. The origin of this receptor is an adult who was a healthcare worker with PCR-confirmed SARS-CoV-2 infection or an uninfected control (not recorded which). Sequencing was performed on whole blood, taken at baseline. This chain joins TRBV7-3 and TRBJ2-3; D is perhaps TRBD1 or TRBD2 (5 bases each). CDR3: CASSLGGYTDTQYF. Here the CDR3 DNA reads TGTGCCAGCAGCTTAGGGGGATACACAGATACGCAGTATTTT.